The 9 T cell receptor beta chains given below trace back to one sample, sequenced in a study of cytomegalovirus exposure and HLA in healthy donors. Sequencing was performed with immunoSEQ multiplex PCR; in TCRdb, only in-frame clones are kept and a portion is missing. The table records about 170,000 clones, approximately 87% of them present only once. Specimen: PBMCs. These receptors came from a woman aged 25-40 years in good health and CMV-seronegative.

The chain has TRBV27 and TRBJ2-3; TRBD2 agrees at 12 bases. CDR1 is MNHEY and CDR2 is SMNVEV in the germline V gene (reference sequence). Losses at the gene ends were 3 bases for V and 0 bases for J; bases not matched to a gene: 1. The CDR3 length is 16 residues. The chain's CDR3 is CASSFGLAGSTDTQYF. The DNA for the CDR3 is TGTGCCAGCAGTTTTGGACTAGCGGGGAGCACAGATACGCAGTATTTT.

This chain joins TRBV7-8 and TRBJ2-3; 7 bases map to TRBD1. After removal of 6 bases from V and 6 bases from J, the junction contained 21 bases not matched to a gene. From germline, CDR1 is SGHVS and CDR2 FQNEAQ. The CDR3 loop spans 18 amino acids. As DNA, the CDR3 is TGTGCCAGCAGGCGTGGGACAGCCTATTCTCCTAGCAGGGATACGCAGTATTTT. Its translation is CASRRGTAYSPSRDTQYF. Complete variable domain (other parts from reference TRBV7-8 and TRBJ2-3): GAGVSQSPRYKVAKRGQDVALRCDPISGHVSLFWYQQALGQGPEFLTYFQNEAQLDKSGLPSDRFFAERPEGSVSTLKIQRTQQEDSAVYLCASRRGTAYSPSRDTQYFGPGTRLTVL.

The chain has TRBV2 and TRBJ1-5; D might be TRBD1 (5 bases). Germline CDR1 is SNHLY and CDR2 is FYNNEI. The V gene lost 8 bases and the J gene lost 7 bases, with 18 bases spanning the gap. This CDR3 has 14 residues. The CDR3 loop reads CASGLGAVGQPQHF. CDR3 nucleotide sequence: TGTGCCAGCGGACTAGGGGCCGTGGGGCAGCCCCAGCATTTT. Together with reference TRBV2 and TRBJ1-5, the CDR3 gives the full variable domain: EPEVTQTPSHQVTQMGQEVILRCVPISNHLYFYWYRQILGQKVEFLVSFYNNEISEKSEIFDDQFSVERPDGSNFTLKIRSTKLEDSAMYFCASGLGAVGQPQHFGDGTRLSIL.

In DNA form, the CDR3 reads TGTGCCAGCAGATCTTTAGGTCCCTCTGGGGCCAACGTCCTGACTTTC. It yields the protein CASRSLGPSGANVLTF. The chain joins TRBV7-8 to TRBJ2-6, with D hard to call. The V gene's germline CDR1 is SGHVS and CDR2 FQNEAQ. The V and J ends lost 6 bases and 0 bases respectively, with 12 bases between them. The CDR3 loop spans 16 amino acids.

This clone was observed a single time. The V and J genes are TRBV4-3 and TRBJ1-5, with TRBD1 matching 10 bases. The germline gives CDR1 LGHNA, CDR2 YSLEER. After removal of 0 bases from V and 6 bases from J, the junction contained 5 bases not matched to a gene. The CDR3 has 16 amino acids. The DNA for the CDR3 is TGCGCCAGCAGCCAAGATTCCGGGACAGGGGTTCAGCCCCAGCATTTT. As protein: CASSQDSGTGVQPQHF.

V gene TRBV7-6 combines with J gene TRBJ2-2; TRBD2 matches at 8 bases. V was pared by 4 bases and J by 2 bases, with 3 bases of the junction left unmatched. The CDR3 runs to 15 residues. Germline CDR1 SGHVS, CDR2 FNYEAQ. CDR3 sequence reads: CASSSAGGNTGELFF. In DNA, the CDR3 is TGTGCCAGCAGCTCGGCGGGGGGCAACACCGGGGAGCTGTTTTTT. The full variable domain, rest sourced from reference TRBV7-6 and TRBJ2-2, is GAGVSQSPRYKVTKRGQDVALRCDPISGHVSLYWYRQALGQGPEFLTYFNYEAQQDKSGLPNDRFSAERPEGSISTLTIQRTEQRDSAMYRCASSSAGGNTGELFFGEGSRLTVL.

CDR3: CASSLAHYDRANYGYTF. The CDR3 DNA is TGTGCCAGCAGCTTAGCCCACTATGACAGAGCTAACTATGGCTACACCTTC. The chain recombines TRBV7-2 with TRBJ1-2; possible D gene TRBD1, 5 bases. V was cut by 0 bases and J by 0 bases, with 14 bases left in between. Germline CDR1 and CDR2: SGHTA and FQGNSA. The CDR3 has 17 amino acids.

The chain employs TRBV10-3 and TRBJ1-1, with D hard to call. V shed 6 bases and J shed 4 bases, with 9 bases lying between them. Per germline, CDR1 ENHRY and CDR2 SYGVKD. CDR3 size: 12 residues. This chain's CDR3 is CAISRLGTEAFF. The CDR3 DNA reads TGTGCCATCAGCCGTCTTGGCACTGAAGCTTTCTTT.

The V and J genes are TRBV10-3 and TRBJ2-7, with a possible D match to TRBD2 (6 bases). CDR3 length: 13 amino acids. Germline lookup yields CDR1 ENHRY and CDR2 SYGVKD. Trimming cost V 9 bases and J 1 base, with 13 bases left between them. The CDR3 DNA reads as TGTGCCATACGCGGGGACTTATCCTACGAGCAGTACTTC. Translation: CAIRGDLSYEQYF.